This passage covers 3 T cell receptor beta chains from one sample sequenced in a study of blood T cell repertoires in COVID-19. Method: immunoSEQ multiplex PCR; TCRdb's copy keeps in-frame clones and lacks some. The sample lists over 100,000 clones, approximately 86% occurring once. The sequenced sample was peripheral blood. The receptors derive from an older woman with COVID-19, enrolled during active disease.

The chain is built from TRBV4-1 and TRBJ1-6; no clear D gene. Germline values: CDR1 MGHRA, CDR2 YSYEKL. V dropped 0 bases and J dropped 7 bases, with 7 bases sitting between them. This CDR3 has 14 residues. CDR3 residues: CASSQDRLNSPLHF. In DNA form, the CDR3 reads TGCGCCAGCAGCCAAGACCGTTTAAATTCACCCCTCCACTTT.

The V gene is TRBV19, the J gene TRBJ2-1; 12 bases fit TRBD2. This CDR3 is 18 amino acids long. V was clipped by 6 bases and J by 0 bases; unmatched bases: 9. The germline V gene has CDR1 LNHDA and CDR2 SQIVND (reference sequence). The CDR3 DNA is TGTGCCAGTAGCACGGGACTAGCGGGCTGGAGCTCCTACAATGAGCAGTTCTTC. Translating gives CASSTGLAGWSSYNEQFF.

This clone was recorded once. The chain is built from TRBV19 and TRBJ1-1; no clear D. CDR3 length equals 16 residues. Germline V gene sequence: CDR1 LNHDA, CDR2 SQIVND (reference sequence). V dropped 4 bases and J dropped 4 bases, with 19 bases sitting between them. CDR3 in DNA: TGTGCCAGTAGTACCTCGCTGGCGGCAGAAAGCACTGAAGCTTTCTTT. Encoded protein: CASSTSLAAESTEAFF.